One and the same sample provided the 20 T cell receptor beta chains below, sequenced in a study of PD-L1 blockade in urothelial cancer. Sequenced by immunoSEQ multiplex PCR; TCRdb stores in-frame clones only, minus some. The sample contains fewer than 90,000 clones, under 95% of which appear only once. Indicated time point: peripheral blood 6 weeks after treatment start. The sample was PBMCs, taken around atezolizumab (anti-PD-L1) treatment. These receptors all come from an elderly woman with urothelial cancer.

The V gene is TRBV19, the J gene TRBJ1-1; the D gene is possibly TRBD1 (6 bases). V lost 5 bases and J lost 6, with 16 bases in between. The CDR3 spans 14 residues. From germline, CDR1 is LNHDA and CDR2 SQIVND (reference sequence). DNA for the CDR3: TGTGCCAGTAGTCCGAAAGGGGGATACGCTGAAGCTTTCTTT. Translating it yields CASSPKGGYAEAFF.

The J gene is TRBJ2-7, the V gene TRBV9, with 8 nucleotides matching TRBD2. CDR1 is SGDLS and CDR2 is YYNGEE in the germline V gene. The CDR3 length is 15 residues. J was trimmed by 0 bases and V by 4 bases; bases with no gene match: 6. In nucleotides, the CDR3 is TGTGCCAGCAGCACCTTAGCGGGAACCTCCTACGAGCAGTACTTC. Its protein is CASSTLAGTSYEQYF.

The rearrangement uses TRBV6-6 and TRBJ2-6, with 9 bases fitting TRBD1. In germline, CDR1 is MNHNY, CDR2 SVGAGI (reference sequence). The CDR3 is 16 residues long. V dropped 5 bases and J dropped 2; count of bases not matched to a gene: 4. Written as DNA, the CDR3 is TGTGCCAGCAGTCGGAGACAGGGGGCTGGGGCCAACGTCCTGACTTTC. Protein product: CASSRRQGAGANVLTF.

The table lists this clone with a count of one. The gene calls are TRBV10-3 and TRBJ1-1, with 9 nucleotides matching TRBD1. Germline V gene data show CDR1 as ENHRY and CDR2 as SYGVKD. The CDR3 runs 16 residues. Trimming took 3 bases from V and 0 from J; bases not matched to a gene: 5. The CDR3 loop reads CAISDTGQGMNTEAFF. CDR3 nucleotides: TGTGCCATCAGTGATACCGGACAGGGGATGAACACTGAAGCTTTCTTT.

The chain carries TRBV13 and TRBJ2-1, with a weak D call TRBD1 (5 bases). Per the germline V gene, CDR1 is PRHDT and CDR2 is FYEKMQ (reference sequence). The CDR3 has 15 residues. Trimming cost V 1 base and J 8 bases, with 15 bases left between them. The DNA of the CDR3 is TGTGCCAGCAGCTTAGTGGGGCGGCTTTCCTATGAGCAGTTCTTC. As protein: CASSLVGRLSYEQFF.

The chain couples TRBV6-1 to TRBJ1-3; no reliable D call. The CDR3 length is 15 residues. Trimming cost V 2 bases and J 1 base, with 9 bases left between them. CDR1 and CDR2 (germline): MNHNS, SASEGT. The CDR3 DNA is TGTGCCAGCAGTGAAATACAACTATCTGGAAACACCATATATTTT. Encoded protein: CASSEIQLSGNTIYF.

The V and J genes are TRBV1 and TRBJ2-7; the table assigns TRBD2, which was not confirmed against the DNA. TRBV1 is assigned pseudogene status. CDR3 length equals 16 residues. DNA of the CDR3: TGCACCAGCAGCCACCCCTCGGCTAGTGCATCCTACGAGCAGTACTTC. Encoded protein: CTSSHPSASASYEQYF.

This clone came up once. The chain is built from TRBV30 and TRBJ2-7, with D unresolved. The CDR3 is made up of 15 amino acids. Trimming shortened V by 0 bases and J by 0 bases, and 12 bases separated the two germline ends. Germline V gives CDR1 GTSNPN, CDR2 SVGIG (reference sequence). The chain's CDR3 is CAWSVVLSSSYEQYF. The CDR3 coding sequence is TGTGCCTGGAGTGTGGTCCTCTCTAGCTCCTACGAGCAGTACTTC.

This chain links TRBV14 with TRBJ2-2; TRBD2 might be the D (6 bases). The CDR3 loop spans 16 amino acids. Germline assignment: CDR1 SGHDN and CDR2 FVKESK. Trimming stripped 10 bases from V and 2 bases from J, with 20 bases between. CDR3 in DNA: TGTGCCACAGCCCTATACGTGGGAGGAAACACCGGGGAGCTGTTTTTT. This codes for CATALYVGGNTGELFF.

This rearrangement joins TRBV5-4 to TRBJ2-1; D gene uncertain. The V and J ends lost 4 bases and 5 bases respectively, with 13 bases between them. The CDR3 totals 14 residues. From germline, CDR1 is SGHNT and CDR2 YYREEE (reference sequence). This CDR3 is CASSPSLRDNEQFF. The CDR3 region has the DNA TGTGCCAGCAGCCCCTCACTTAGAGACAATGAGCAGTTCTTC.

The V and J genes are TRBV10-1 and TRBJ1-1; 7 bases align to TRBD1. The CDR3 is 14 amino acids. Germline CDR1 is WNHNN and CDR2 is SYGVQD (reference sequence). V was pared by 0 bases and J by 10 bases, with 8 bases of the junction left unmatched. The CDR3, as DNA: TGCGCCAGCAGTGAGTCAGACAGGGCCGGTGGAGCTTTCTTT. Its protein product is CASSESDRAGGAFF.

The V gene is TRBV7-9, the J gene TRBJ1-4; 7 positions agree with TRBD1. Germline V CDR1 and CDR2: SEHNR, FQNEAQ (reference sequence). The CDR3 contains 14 residues. V shed 5 bases and J 6 bases; nucleotides not matched to a gene: 6. Written as DNA, the CDR3 is TGTGCCAGCAGCCTCCAGGGGGGCGATGAAAAACTGTTTTTT. It is translated as CASSLQGGDEKLFF.

The chain couples TRBV9 to TRBJ2-1; 8 bases are a match to TRBD1. Losses at the gene ends were 4 bases for V and 8 bases for J; bases not matched to a gene: 8. CDR3 length: 14 residues. Germline V gene lookup returns CDR1 SGDLS and CDR2 YYNGEE. CDR3 protein: CASSPTGTGDEQFF. CDR3 in DNA: TGTGCCAGCAGCCCAACCGGGACAGGAGATGAGCAGTTCTTC.

The chain carries TRBV10-3 and TRBJ2-7, with 9 positions matching TRBD1. V was clipped by 0 bases and J by 10 bases; unmatched bases: 4. Per germline, CDR1 ENHRY and CDR2 SYGVKD. The CDR3 length is 13 residues. CDR3 in amino acids: CAISESTGGGQYF. In DNA, the CDR3 is TGTGCCATCAGTGAGTCTACAGGGGGCGGACAGTACTTC.

The rearrangement links TRBV2 to TRBJ2-1, with 11 nucleotides matching TRBD2. The CDR3 runs 20 residues. V dropped 3 bases and J dropped 4; count of bases not matched to a gene: 17. Germline CDR1 is SNHLY and CDR2 is FYNNEI. CDR3 in amino acids: CASSDVDRDRLAGPYNEQFF. The CDR3 DNA reads TGTGCCAGCAGTGACGTCGACAGGGACCGACTAGCGGGACCTTACAATGAGCAGTTCTTC.

The chain combines TRBV6-1 with TRBJ2-3; TRBD2 might be the D (6 bases). CDR1 and CDR2 from the germline V gene are MNHNS and SASEGT. Trimming pared 6 bases from V and 4 bases from J, leaving 17 bases between. This CDR3 spans 15 amino acids. CDR3: CASRGVAGFADTQYF. CDR3 nucleotides: TGTGCCAGCAGGGGGGTGGCGGGATTTGCAGATACGCAGTATTTT.

V usage is TRBV5-8 and J usage is TRBJ2-7, with D possibly TRBD1 on 5 matching bases. The germline CDR1 and CDR2 sequences are SGHTS and YDEGEE. V shed 4 bases and J shed 1 base, with 18 bases lying between them. The CDR3 length is 16 residues. As DNA, the CDR3 is TGTGCCAGCAGCCGGCGTAGAGCCAGGGCGTCCTACGAGCAGTACTTC. Protein: CASSRRRARASYEQYF. Variable domain in full (rest from reference TRBV5-8 and TRBJ2-7): EAGVTQSPTHLIKTRGQQATLRCSPISGHTSVYWYQQALGLGLQFLLWYDEGEERNRGNFPPRFSGRQFPNYSSELNVNALELEDSALYLCASSRRRARASYEQYFGPGTRLTVT.

The chain joins TRBV19 to TRBJ2-2, with D possibly being TRBD2 (5 bases). The CDR3 covers 16 residues. Germline V gene lookup returns CDR1 LNHDA and CDR2 SQIVND (reference sequence). V was trimmed by 3 bases and J by 6 bases, leaving 17 bases between them. This CDR3 is CASSIPLVSSAGELFF. As DNA, the CDR3 is TGTGCCAGTAGTATCCCACTAGTAAGTTCTGCCGGGGAGCTGTTTTTT.

The chain is built from TRBV29-1 and TRBJ2-3; TRBD1 might be the D (6 bases). CDR3 size: 14 residues. Germline V gives CDR1 SQVTM, CDR2 ANQGSEA. The V and J ends lost 6 bases and 5 bases respectively, with 18 bases between them. The DNA for the CDR3 is TGCAGCGTCCGACCTGGGGGCCGCATAGATACGCAGTATTTT. It is translated as CSVRPGGRIDTQYF.

This rearrangement joins TRBV27 to TRBJ1-5; D is ambiguous. From germline, CDR1 is MNHEY and CDR2 SMNVEV (reference sequence). CDR3 length: 14 residues. Trimming shortened V by 5 bases and J by 1 base, and 9 bases separated the two germline ends. CDR3 bases: TGTGCCAGCAGTCCAGCGGACAGCAATCAGCCCCAGCATTTT. Encoded protein: CASSPADSNQPQHF.